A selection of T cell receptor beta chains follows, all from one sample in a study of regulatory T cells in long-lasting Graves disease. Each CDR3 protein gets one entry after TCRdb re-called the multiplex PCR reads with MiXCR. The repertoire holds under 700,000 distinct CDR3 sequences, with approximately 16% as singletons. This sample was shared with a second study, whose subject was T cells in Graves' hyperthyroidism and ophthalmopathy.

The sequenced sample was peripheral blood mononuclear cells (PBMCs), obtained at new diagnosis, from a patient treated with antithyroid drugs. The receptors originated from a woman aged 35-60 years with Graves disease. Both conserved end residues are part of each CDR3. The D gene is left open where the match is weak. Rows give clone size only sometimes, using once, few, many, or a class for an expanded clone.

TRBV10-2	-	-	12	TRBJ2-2	CASLRENGELFF	TGCGCCAGCCTAAGGGAGAACGGGGAGCTGTTTTTT
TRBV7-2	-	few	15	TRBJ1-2	CASSATGLVPYGYTF	TGTGCCAGCAGCGCCACAGGGTTAGTCCCCTATGGCTACACCTTC
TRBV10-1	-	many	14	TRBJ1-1	CASSESPGDGEAFF	TGCGCCAGCAGTGAGTCCCCAGGGGATGGCGAAGCTTTCTTT
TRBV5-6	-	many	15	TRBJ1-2	CASSLLSTAAYGYTF	TGTGCCAGCAGCTTGTTGTCGACTGCTGCCTATGGCTACACCTTC
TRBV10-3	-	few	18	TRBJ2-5	CAISAGHLETPYQETQYF	TGTGCCATCAGCGCAGGACATTTAGAAACACCGTACCAAGAGACCCAGTACTTC
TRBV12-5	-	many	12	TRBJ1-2	CASGGGGYGYTF	TGTGCTAGTGGTGGTGGTGGCTATGGCTACACCTTC
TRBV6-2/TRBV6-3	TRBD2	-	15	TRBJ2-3	CASSSPGGTGGTQYF	TGTGCCAGCAGTTCCCCGGGGGGGACCGGGGGGACGCAGTATTTT
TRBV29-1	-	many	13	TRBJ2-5	CSVEDRAEGTQYF	TGCAGCGTTGAAGATCGGGCGGAGGGGACCCAGTACTTC
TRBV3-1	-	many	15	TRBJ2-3	CASSQGGQSTDTQYF	TGTGCCAGCAGCCAGGGTGGACAGAGCACAGATACGCAGTATTTT
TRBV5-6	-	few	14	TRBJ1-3	CASSLWGFGNTIYF	TGTGCCAGCAGCTTGTGGGGTTTTGGAAACACCATATATTTT
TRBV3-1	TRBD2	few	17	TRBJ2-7	CASSLRGAGGPGGEQYF	TGTGCCAGCAGCCTTCGGGGAGCGGGGGGGCCGGGCGGCGAGCAGTACTTC
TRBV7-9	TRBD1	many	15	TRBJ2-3	CASSSGQARTDTQYF	TGTGCCAGCAGCTCGGGACAGGCCCGCACAGATACGCAGTATTTT
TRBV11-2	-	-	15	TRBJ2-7	CASSSRDLPPYEQYF	TGTGCCAGCAGCTCCCGGGACCTCCCTCCCTACGAGCAGTACTTC
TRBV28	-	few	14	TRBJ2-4	CASRSPGTRNIQYF	TGTGCCAGCAGATCCCCCGGGACCAGAAACATTCAGTACTTC
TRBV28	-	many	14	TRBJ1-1	CASSFEGEATEAFF	TGTGCCAGCAGTTTCGAGGGGGAGGCCACTGAAGCTTTCTTT
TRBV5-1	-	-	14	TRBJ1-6	CASTESSYNSPLHF	TGCGCCAGCACGGAGAGCTCCTATAATTCACCCCTCCACTTT
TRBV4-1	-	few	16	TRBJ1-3	CASSHPSGPGRNTIYF	TGCGCCAGCAGCCACCCATCGGGGCCGGGGAGAAACACCATATATTTT
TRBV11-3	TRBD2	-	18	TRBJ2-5	CASSFPLRLAGGQETQYF	TGTGCCAGCAGCTTCCCCCTCCGACTAGCGGGGGGACAAGAGACCCAGTACTTC
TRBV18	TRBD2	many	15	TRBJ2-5	CASSPRSSGAPTQYF	TGTGCCAGCTCACCACGATCTAGCGGGGCCCCGACCCAGTACTTC
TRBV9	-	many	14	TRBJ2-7	CASSLEGPWSEQYF	TGTGCCAGCAGCCTAGAGGGTCCTTGGAGCGAGCAGTACTTC
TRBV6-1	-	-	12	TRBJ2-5	CASRPGQETQYF	TGTGCCAGCAGGCCGGGCCAAGAGACCCAGTACTTC
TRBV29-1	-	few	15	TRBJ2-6	CSVLQGRSGANVLTF	TGCAGCGTCCTACAGGGAAGGTCTGGGGCCAACGTCCTGACTTTC
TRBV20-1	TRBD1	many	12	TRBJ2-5	CSALGQEETQYF	TGCAGTGCCTTGGGACAGGAAGAGACCCAGTACTTC
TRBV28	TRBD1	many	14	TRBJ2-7	CASSRGTGGYEQYF	TGTGCCAGCAGCCGAGGGACAGGGGGTTACGAGCAGTACTTC
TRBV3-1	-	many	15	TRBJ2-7	CASSLGTLGPYEQYF	TGTGCCAGCAGTCTAGGGACTCTTGGACCCTACGAGCAGTACTTC
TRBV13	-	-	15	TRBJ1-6	CASSLGGPYNSPLHF	TGTGCCAGCAGCTTGGGGGGTCCCTATAATTCACCCCTCCACTTT
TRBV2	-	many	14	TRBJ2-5	CASSGSGLQETQYF	TGTGCCAGCAGTGGTAGCGGTCTACAAGAGACCCAGTACTTC
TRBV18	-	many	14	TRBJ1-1	CASSPLSTGDEAFF	TGTGCCAGCTCACCACTATCGACAGGTGATGAAGCTTTCTTT
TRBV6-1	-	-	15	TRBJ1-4	CASSEGTGTNEKLFF	TGTGCCAGCAGTGAAGGAACAGGGACTAATGAAAAACTGTTTTTT
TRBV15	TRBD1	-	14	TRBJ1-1	CATSRLRGLAEAFF	TGTGCCACCAGCAGACTCAGGGGGCTCGCTGAAGCTTTCTTT
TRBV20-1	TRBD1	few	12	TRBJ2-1	CSAEQGGNEQFF	TGCAGTGCAGAACAGGGGGGCAATGAGCAGTTCTTC
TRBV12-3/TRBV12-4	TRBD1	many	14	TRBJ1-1	CASSWTGINTEAFF	TGTGCCAGCAGTTGGACAGGGATTAACACTGAAGCTTTCTTT
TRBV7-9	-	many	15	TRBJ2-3	CASSLWTKSGDTQYF	TGTGCCAGCAGCTTATGGACCAAAAGCGGAGATACGCAGTATTTT
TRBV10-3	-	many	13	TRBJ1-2	CAISDGAVAGYTF	TGTGCCATCAGTGACGGGGCGGTGGCTGGCTACACCTTC
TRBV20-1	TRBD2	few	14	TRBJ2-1	CSAFGTSGSNEQFF	TGCAGTGCTTTCGGGACTAGCGGGAGCAATGAGCAGTTCTTC
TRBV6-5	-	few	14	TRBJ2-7	CASSYRGVAGEQYF	TGTGCCAGCAGTTACCGGGGAGTAGCCGGCGAGCAGTACTTC
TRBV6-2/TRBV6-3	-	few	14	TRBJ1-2	CASSYTDLVGGYTF	TGTGCCAGCAGCTATACCGACCTGGTGGGGGGCTACACCTTC
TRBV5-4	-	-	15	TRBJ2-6	CAEGDIPPGANVLTF	TGTGCAGAAGGGGACATTCCCCCTGGGGCCAACGTCCTGACTTTC
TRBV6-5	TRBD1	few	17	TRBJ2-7	CASSYSDPGQGRYEQYF	TGTGCCAGCAGTTACTCAGATCCCGGACAGGGACGATACGAGCAGTACTTC
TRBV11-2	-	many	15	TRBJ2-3	CASSQGQHPTDTQYF	TGTGCCAGCAGCCAAGGACAGCATCCCACAGATACGCAGTATTTT
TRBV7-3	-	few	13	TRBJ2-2	CASSIAGSGELFF	TGTGCCAGCAGCATTGCAGGGTCCGGGGAGCTGTTTTTT
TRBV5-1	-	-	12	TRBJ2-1	CASSTRPNEQFF	TGCGCCAGCAGCACCCGGCCCAATGAGCAGTTCTTC
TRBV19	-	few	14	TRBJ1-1	CASSRTVLNTEAFF	TGTGCCAGTAGTAGGACAGTACTGAACACTGAAGCTTTCTTT
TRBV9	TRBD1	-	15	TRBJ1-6	CASSVAGQLNSPLHF	TGTGCCAGCAGCGTAGCGGGACAGCTAAATTCACCCCTCCACTTT
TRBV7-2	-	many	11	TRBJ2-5	CAMEEQETQYF	TGTGCCATGGAGGAACAAGAGACCCAGTACTTC
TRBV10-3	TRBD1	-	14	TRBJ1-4	CAISESTGVEKLFF	TGTGCCATCAGTGAGTCGACAGGGGTTGAAAAACTGTTTTTT
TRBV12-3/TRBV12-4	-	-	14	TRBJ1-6	CASSSHWGNPPLHF	TGCGCCAGCAGTTCGCATTGGGGTAATCCACCCCTCCACTTT
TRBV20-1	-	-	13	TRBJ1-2	CSARGQDSYGYTF	TGCAGTGCTAGAGGACAGGATTCCTATGGCTACACCTTC
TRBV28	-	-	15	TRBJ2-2	CASSSGQLNTGELFF	TGTGCCAGCAGCAGCGGACAGCTGAACACCGGGGAGCTGTTTTTT
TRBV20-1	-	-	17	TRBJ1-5	CSARGGGGAFSNQPQHF	TGCAGTGCTAGAGGTGGGGGGGGGGCCTTTAGCAATCAGCCCCAGCATTTT
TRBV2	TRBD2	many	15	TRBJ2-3	CASTRVAGGSDTQYF	TGTGCCAGCACACGAGTAGCGGGGGGATCAGATACGCAGTATTTT
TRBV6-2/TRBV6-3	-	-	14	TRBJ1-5	CASSFIGVNQPQHF	TGTGCCAGCAGTTTCATCGGGGTCAATCAGCCCCAGCATTTT
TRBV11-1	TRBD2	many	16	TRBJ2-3	CASSFHSGGTGDTQYF	TGTGCCAGCAGCTTTCATAGCGGGGGGACCGGAGATACGCAGTATTTT
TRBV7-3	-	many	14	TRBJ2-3	CASSSHHHSDTQYF	TGTGCCAGCAGCTCCCACCACCACTCTGATACGCAGTATTTT